A single TCR beta chain is shown here with its context. The V gene's germline CDR1 is SQVTM and CDR2 ANQGSEA. CDR3 length: 13 residues. V was shortened by 7 bases and J by 5 bases, with 17 bases between the two germline ends. This entry is derived from a study of blood T cell repertoires in COVID-19. Study overall: The United States, Italy and Spain were the sources of the acute and convalescent COVID-19 samples. From T cells, B-cell-depleted T cells, or PBMCs came the material, which was cDNA or gDNA.

In the study's own analysis: Amplification from reference gene primers served as the basis for estimated nucleated cell counts. Clones were read by immunoSEQ multiplex PCR, and TCRdb kept only the in-frame ones, dropping some. D and trimming were read from the DNA, whereas the V and J calls and clone size are those reported in that table. The sample comprises about 220,000 clones, 75% to 90% of which are singletons, and 2.5% to 3.5% rests with the top ten. The clonotype was recovered from a woman aged 25-40 years who had recovered from COVID-19. V is TRBV29-1 and J is TRBJ2-5; D perhaps matches TRBD1 (5 bases). The specimen was peripheral blood. The CDR3, as DNA: TGCAGCGCCAAGGACATCCTGGGGGAGACCCAGTACTTC. This sequence encodes CSAKDILGETQYF.